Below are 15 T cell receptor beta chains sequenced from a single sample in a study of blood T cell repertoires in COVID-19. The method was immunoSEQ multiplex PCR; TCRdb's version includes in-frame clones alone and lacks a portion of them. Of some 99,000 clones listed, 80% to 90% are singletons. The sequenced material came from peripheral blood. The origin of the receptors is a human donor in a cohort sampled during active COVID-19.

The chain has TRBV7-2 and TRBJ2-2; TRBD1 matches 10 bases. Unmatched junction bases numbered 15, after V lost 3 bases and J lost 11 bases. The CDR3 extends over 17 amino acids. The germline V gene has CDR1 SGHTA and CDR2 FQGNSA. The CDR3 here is CASSFPGTGEVMRELFF. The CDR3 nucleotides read TGTGCCAGCAGCTTCCCCGGGACAGGGGAGGTAATGCGTGAGCTGTTTTTT.

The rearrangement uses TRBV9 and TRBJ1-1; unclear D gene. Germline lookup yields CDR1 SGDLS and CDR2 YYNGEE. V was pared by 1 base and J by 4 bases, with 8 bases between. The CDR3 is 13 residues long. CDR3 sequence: CASSVTWATEAFF. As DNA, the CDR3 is TGTGCCAGCAGCGTAACCTGGGCCACTGAAGCTTTCTTT.

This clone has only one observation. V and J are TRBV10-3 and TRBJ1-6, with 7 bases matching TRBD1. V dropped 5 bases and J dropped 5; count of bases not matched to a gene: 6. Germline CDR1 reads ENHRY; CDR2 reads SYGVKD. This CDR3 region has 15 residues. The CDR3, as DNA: TGTGCCATCAGTTACGACAGGGCGAATAATTCACCCCTCCACTTT. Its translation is CAISYDRANNSPLHF.

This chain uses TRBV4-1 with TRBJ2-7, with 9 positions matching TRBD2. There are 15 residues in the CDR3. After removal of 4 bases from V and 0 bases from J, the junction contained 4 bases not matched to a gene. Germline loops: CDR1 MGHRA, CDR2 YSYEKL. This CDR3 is CASSPSGGISYEQYF. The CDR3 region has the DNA TGCGCCAGCAGCCCCAGCGGGGGGATCTCCTACGAGCAGTACTTC.

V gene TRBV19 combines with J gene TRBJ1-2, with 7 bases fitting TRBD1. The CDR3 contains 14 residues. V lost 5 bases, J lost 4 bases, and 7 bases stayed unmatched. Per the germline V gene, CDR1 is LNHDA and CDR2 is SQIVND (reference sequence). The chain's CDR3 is CASSPAGTAYGYTF. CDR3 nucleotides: TGTGCCAGTAGTCCCGCAGGGACAGCCTATGGCTACACCTTC.

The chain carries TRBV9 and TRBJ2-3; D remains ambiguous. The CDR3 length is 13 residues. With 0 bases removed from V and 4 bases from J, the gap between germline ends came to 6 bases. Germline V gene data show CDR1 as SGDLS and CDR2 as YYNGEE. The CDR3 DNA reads TGTGCCAGCAGCGTAGATGCGGCAGATACGCAGTATTTT. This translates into CASSVDAADTQYF.

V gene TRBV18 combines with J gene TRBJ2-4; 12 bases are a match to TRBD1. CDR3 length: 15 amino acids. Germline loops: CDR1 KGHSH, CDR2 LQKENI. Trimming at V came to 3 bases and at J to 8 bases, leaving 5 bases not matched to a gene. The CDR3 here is CASSPGTGGMDIQYF. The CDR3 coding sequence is TGTGCCAGCTCACCCGGGACAGGGGGCATGGACATTCAGTACTTC. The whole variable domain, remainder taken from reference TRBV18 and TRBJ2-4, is NAGVMQNPRHLVRRRGQEARLRCSPMKGHSHVYWYRQLPEEGLKFMVYLQKENIIDESGMPKERFSAEFPKEGPSILRIQQVVRGDSAAYFCASSPGTGGMDIQYFGAGTRLSVL.

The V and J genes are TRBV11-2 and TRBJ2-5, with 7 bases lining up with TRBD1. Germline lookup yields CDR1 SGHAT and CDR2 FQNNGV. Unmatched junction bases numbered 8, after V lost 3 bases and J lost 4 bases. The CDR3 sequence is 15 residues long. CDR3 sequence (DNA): TGTGCCAGCAGCTTTCCAGGGGGTAGAGGAGAGACCCAGTACTTC. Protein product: CASSFPGGRGETQYF.

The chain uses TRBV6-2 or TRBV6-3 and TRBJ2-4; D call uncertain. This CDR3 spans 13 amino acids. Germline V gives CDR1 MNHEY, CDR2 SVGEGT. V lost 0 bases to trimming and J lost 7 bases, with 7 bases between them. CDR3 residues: CASSYSEKNIQYF. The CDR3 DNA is TGTGCCAGCAGTTACTCGGAGAAGAACATTCAGTACTTC.

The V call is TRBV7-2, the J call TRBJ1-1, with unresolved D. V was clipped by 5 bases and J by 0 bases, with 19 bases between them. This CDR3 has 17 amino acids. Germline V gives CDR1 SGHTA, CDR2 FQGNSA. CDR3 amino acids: CASSPSPPSRMNTEAFF. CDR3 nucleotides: TGTGCCAGCAGCCCCAGTCCTCCCTCGCGGATGAACACTGAAGCTTTCTTT.

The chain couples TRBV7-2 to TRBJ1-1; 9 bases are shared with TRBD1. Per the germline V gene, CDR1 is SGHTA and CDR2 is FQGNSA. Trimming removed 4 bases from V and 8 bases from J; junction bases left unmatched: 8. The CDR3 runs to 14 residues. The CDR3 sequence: CASSWDRDAREAFF. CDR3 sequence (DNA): TGTGCCAGCAGCTGGGACAGGGACGCTAGGGAAGCTTTCTTT.

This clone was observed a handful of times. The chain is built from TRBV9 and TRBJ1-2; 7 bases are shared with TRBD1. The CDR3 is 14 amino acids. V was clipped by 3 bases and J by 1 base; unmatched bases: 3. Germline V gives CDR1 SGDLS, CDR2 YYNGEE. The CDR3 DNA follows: TGTGCCAGCAGCGCGGGACAGCATAACTATGGCTACACCTTC. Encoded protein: CASSAGQHNYGYTF.

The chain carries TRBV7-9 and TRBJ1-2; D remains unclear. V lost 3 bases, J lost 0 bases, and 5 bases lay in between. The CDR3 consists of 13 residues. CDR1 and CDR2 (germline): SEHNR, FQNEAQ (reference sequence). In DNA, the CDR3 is TGTGCCAGCAGCTTGAACACTAACTATGGCTACACCTTC. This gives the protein CASSLNTNYGYTF.

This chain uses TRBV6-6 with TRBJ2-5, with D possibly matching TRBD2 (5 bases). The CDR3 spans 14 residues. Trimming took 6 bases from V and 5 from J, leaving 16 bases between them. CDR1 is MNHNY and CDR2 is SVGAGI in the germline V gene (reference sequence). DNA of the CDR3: TGTGCCAGCAGGGGAGAGAAGCTCGTGGAGACCCAGTACTTC. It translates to CASRGEKLVETQYF.

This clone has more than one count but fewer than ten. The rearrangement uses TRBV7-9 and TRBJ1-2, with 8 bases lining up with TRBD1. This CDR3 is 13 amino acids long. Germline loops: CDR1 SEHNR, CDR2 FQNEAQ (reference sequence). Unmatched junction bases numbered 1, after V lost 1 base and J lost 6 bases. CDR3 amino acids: CASSLGTGNGYTF. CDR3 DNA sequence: TGTGCCAGCAGCTTAGGGACAGGGAATGGCTACACCTTC.